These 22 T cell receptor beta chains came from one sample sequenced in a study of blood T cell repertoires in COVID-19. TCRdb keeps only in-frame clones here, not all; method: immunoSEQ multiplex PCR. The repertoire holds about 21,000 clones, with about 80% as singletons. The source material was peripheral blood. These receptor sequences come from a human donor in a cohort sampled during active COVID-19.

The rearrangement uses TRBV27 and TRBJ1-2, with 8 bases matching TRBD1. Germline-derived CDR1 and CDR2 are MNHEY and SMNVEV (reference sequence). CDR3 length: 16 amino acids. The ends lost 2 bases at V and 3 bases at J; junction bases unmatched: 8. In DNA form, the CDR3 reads TGTGCCAGCAGTTTAACAGGGGGGCAGATACACTATGGCTACACCTTC. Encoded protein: CASSLTGGQIHYGYTF.

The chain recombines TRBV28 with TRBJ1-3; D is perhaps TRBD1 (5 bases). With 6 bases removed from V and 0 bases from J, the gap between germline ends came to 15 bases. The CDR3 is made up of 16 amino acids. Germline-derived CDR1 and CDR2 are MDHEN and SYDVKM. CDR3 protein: CASRPGDFYSGNTIYF. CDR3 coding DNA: TGTGCCAGCAGGCCTGGGGACTTCTACTCTGGAAACACCATATATTTT.

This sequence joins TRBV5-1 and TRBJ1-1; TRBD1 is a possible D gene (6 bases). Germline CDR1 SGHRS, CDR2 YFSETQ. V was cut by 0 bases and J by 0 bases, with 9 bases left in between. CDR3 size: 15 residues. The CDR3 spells CASSLAQGLNTEAFF. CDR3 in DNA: TGCGCCAGCAGCTTGGCTCAGGGGTTGAACACTGAAGCTTTCTTT.

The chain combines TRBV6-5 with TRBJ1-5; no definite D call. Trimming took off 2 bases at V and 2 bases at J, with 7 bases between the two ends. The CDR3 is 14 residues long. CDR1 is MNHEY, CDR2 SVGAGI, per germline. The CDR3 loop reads CASSYRLGNQPQHF. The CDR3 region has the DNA TGTGCCAGCAGTTACCGACTGGGCAATCAGCCCCAGCATTTT.

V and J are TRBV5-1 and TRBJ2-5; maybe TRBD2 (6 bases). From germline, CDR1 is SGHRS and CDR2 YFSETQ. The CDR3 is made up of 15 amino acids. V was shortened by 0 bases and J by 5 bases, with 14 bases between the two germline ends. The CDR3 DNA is TGCGCCAGCAGCTTGGGGGCTAGCGTCGCGGAGACCCAGTACTTC. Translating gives CASSLGASVAETQYF.

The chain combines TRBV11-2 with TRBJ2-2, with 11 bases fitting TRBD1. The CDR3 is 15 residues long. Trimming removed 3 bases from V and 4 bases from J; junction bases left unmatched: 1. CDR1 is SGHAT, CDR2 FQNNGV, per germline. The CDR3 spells CASSFGTGGTGELFF. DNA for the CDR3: TGTGCCAGCAGCTTTGGGACAGGGGGCACCGGGGAGCTGTTTTTT.

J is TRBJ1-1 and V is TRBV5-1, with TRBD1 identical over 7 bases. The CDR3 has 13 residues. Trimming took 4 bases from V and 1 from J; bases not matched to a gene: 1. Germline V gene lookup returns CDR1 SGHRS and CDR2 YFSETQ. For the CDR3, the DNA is TGCGCCAGCAGCGGGACAGCGAACACTGAAGCTTTCTTT. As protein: CASSGTANTEAFF. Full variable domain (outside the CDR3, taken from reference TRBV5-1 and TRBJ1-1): KAGVTQTPRYLIKTRGQQVTLSCSPISGHRSVSWYQQTPGQGLQFLFEYFSETQRNKGNFPGRFSGRQFSNSRSEMNVSTLELGDSALYLCASSGTANTEAFFGQGTRLTVV.

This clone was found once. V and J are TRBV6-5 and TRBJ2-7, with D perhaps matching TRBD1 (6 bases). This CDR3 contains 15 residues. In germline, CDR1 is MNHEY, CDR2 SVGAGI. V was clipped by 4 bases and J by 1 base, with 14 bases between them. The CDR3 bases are TGTGCCAGCAGTTCCCCGGGGCAGGGGTCCTACGAGCAGTACTTC. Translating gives CASSSPGQGSYEQYF.

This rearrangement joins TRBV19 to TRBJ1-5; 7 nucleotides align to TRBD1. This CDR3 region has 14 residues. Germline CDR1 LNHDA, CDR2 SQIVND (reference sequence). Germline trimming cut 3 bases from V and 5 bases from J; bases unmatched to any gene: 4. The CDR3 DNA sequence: TGTGCCAGTAGTATTTGGCAGGGGGATCAGCCCCAGCATTTT. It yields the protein CASSIWQGDQPQHF.

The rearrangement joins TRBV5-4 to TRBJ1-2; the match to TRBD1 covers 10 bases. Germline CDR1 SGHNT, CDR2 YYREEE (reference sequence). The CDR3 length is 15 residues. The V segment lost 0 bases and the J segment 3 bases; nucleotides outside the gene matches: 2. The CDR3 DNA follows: TGTGCCAGCAGCTTGGGGGGGACAGGGGACTATGGCTACACCTTC. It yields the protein CASSLGGTGDYGYTF.

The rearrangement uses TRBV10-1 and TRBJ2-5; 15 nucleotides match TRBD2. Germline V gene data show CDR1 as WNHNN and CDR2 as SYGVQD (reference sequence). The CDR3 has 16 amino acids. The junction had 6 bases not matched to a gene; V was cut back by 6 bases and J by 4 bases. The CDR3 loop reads CASSQSGLAGGETQYF. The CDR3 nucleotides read TGCGCCAGCAGCCAATCGGGACTAGCGGGAGGAGAGACCCAGTACTTC.

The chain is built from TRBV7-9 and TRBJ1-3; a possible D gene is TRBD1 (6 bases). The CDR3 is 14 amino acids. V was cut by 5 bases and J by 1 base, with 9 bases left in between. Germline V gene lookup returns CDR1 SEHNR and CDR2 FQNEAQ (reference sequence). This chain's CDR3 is CASSLQGSGNTIYF. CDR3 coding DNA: TGTGCCAGCAGCCTACAGGGTTCTGGAAACACCATATATTTT.

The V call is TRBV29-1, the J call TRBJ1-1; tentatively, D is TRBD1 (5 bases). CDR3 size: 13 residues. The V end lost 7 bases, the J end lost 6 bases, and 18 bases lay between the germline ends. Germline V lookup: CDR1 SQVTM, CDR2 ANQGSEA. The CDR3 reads CSASWGGGAEAFF. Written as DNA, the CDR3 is TGCAGCGCTTCATGGGGGGGAGGGGCTGAAGCTTTCTTT.

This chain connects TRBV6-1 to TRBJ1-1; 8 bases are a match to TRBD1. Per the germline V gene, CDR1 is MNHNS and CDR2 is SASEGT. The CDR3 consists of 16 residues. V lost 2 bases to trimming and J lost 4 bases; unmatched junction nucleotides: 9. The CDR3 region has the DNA TGTGCCAGCAGTGAACCCGCAGGGGGCGTTAGCACTGAAGCTTTCTTT. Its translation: CASSEPAGGVSTEAFF.

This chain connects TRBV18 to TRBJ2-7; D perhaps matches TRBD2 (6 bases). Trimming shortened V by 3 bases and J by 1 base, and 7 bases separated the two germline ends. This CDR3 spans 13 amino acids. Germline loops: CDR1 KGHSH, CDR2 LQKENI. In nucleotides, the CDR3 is TGTGCCAGCTCACCCGGGACTTCCTACGAGCAGTACTTC. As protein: CASSPGTSYEQYF.

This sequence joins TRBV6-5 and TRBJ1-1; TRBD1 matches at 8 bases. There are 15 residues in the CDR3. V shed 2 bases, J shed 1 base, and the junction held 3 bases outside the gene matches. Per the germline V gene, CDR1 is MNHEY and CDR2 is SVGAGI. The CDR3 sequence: CASSYRDRGNTEAFF. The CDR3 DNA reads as TGTGCCAGCAGTTACCGAGACAGGGGGAACACTGAAGCTTTCTTT.

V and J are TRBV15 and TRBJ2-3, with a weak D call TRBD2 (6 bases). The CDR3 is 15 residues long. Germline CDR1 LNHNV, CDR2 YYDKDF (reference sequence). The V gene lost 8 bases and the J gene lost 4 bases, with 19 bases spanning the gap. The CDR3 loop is CATGGTHLSADTQYF. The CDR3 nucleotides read TGTGCCACCGGAGGGACTCACCTTAGTGCAGATACGCAGTATTTT. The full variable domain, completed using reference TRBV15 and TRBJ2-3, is DAMVIQNPRYQVTQFGKPVTLSCSQTLNHNVMYWYQQKSSQAPKLLFHYYDKDFNNEADTPDNFQSRRPNTSFCFLDIRSPGLGDTAMYLCATGGTHLSADTQYFGPGTRLTVL.

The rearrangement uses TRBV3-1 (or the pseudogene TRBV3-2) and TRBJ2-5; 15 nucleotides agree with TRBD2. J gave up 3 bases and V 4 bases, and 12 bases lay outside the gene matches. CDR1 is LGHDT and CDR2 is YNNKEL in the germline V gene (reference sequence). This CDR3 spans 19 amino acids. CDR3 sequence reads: CASSRRGLAGGPGEETQYF. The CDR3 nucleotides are TGTGCCAGCAGCCGGCGTGGACTAGCGGGGGGGCCGGGGGAAGAGACCCAGTACTTC.

The CDR3: CASSRSYEQYF. DNA of the CDR3: TGTGCCAGCAGCCGGAGCTACGAGCAGTACTTC. V gene TRBV28 combines with J gene TRBJ2-7; no definite D call. The V end lost 6 bases, the J end lost 3 bases, and 6 bases lay between the germline ends. The CDR3 totals 11 residues. CDR1 is MDHEN and CDR2 is SYDVKM in the germline V gene.

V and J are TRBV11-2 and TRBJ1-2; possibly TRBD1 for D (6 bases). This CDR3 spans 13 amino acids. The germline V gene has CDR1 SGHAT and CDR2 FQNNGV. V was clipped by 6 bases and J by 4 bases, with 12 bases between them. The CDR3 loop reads CASSEGGLYGYTF. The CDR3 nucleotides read TGTGCCAGCAGTGAGGGGGGGCTCTATGGCTACACCTTC.

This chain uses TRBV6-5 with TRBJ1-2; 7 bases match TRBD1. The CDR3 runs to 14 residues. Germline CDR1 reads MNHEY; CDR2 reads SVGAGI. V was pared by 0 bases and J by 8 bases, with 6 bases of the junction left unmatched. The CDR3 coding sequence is TGTGCCAGCAGTTACTCTGGCAGGGGGGTAGGCTACACCTTC. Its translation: CASSYSGRGVGYTF.

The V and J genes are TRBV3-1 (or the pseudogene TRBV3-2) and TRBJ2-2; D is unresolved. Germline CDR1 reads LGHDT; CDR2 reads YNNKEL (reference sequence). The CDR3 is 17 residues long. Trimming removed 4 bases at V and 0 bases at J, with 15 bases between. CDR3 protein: CASSPPGAYTNTGELFF. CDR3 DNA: TGTGCCAGCAGCCCCCCCGGAGCGTATACGAACACCGGGGAGCTGTTTTTT.